The rows below give T cell receptor beta chains drawn from one sample of a study of regulatory T cells in long-lasting Graves disease. TCRdb passed the multiplex PCR reads through MiXCR, listing each CDR3 protein once. The table records about 530,000 distinct CDR3 sequences, 15% to 20% of them present only once. The same sample was also used in a study of T cells in Graves' hyperthyroidism and ophthalmopathy.

Source: peripheral blood mononuclear cells (PBMCs), taken at new diagnosis, from a patient treated with antithyroid drugs. The receptors here all came from a woman in her forties or fifties with Graves disease. The CDR3 runs from the conserved cysteine through the conserved F or W. A D gene is named only where the DNA matches it firmly. Clone size is not always given. Where it is, it says once, few, many or a class for expanded clones.

CDR3: CASSLTQSYNEKLFF
DNA: TGTGCCAGCAGCTTAACGCAGTCTTATAATGAAAAACTGTTTTTT
J: TRBJ1-4
V: TRBV7-2
D: .
size: .

CDR3: CASRPRQGQTQYF
DNA: TGTGCCAGCAGGCCAAGACAGGGCCAGACCCAGTACTTC
J: TRBJ2-5
V: TRBV12-3/TRBV12-4
D: TRBD1
size: many

CDR3: CASSLEGPTEAFF
DNA: TGCGCCAGCAGCTTGGAAGGGCCCACTGAAGCTTTCTTT
J: TRBJ1-1
V: TRBV5-1
D: .
size: .

CDR3: CASSVSGESGYTF
DNA: TGTGCCAGCAGTGTCAGTGGAGAGTCCGGCTACACCTTC
J: TRBJ1-2
V: TRBV25-1
D: .
size: few

CDR3: CASSPGAEPQHF
DNA: TGTGCCAGCTCACCGGGTGCGGAGCCCCAGCATTTT
J: TRBJ1-5
V: TRBV18
D: .
size: many

CDR3: CASRSSGSFYNEQFF
DNA: TGTGCCAGTAGGTCTAGCGGGTCCTTCTACAATGAGCAGTTCTTC
J: TRBJ2-1
V: TRBV19
D: TRBD2
size: .

CDR3: CASSSEGKQYF
DNA: TGTGCCAGCAGTTCCGAGGGCAAGCAGTACTTC
J: TRBJ2-7
V: TRBV12-3/TRBV12-4
D: .
size: many

CDR3: CASSGQAAGELFF
DNA: TGTGCCAGCAGTGGTCAGGCGGCCGGGGAGCTGTTTTTT
J: TRBJ2-2
V: TRBV6-1
D: .
size: few

CDR3: CASTMGQGVRYF
DNA: TGTGCCAGCACCATGGGACAGGGAGTTCGGTACTTC
J: TRBJ2-7
V: TRBV12-3/TRBV12-4
D: TRBD1
size: .

CDR3: CASGSGGDQPQHF
DNA: TGTGCCAGCGGTTCCGGGGGGGATCAGCCCCAGCATTTT
J: TRBJ1-5
V: TRBV2
D: .
size: .

CDR3: CASRGGGLANQPQHF
DNA: TGTGCCAGCAGGGGGGGGGGCCTTGCAAATCAGCCCCAGCATTTT
J: TRBJ1-5
V: TRBV2
D: .
size: few

CDR3: CASSLERATEAFF
DNA: TGTGCCAGCAGCTTAGAGAGGGCTACTGAAGCTTTCTTT
J: TRBJ1-1
V: TRBV7-3
D: .
size: many

CDR3: CASSFDRVYGYTF
DNA: TGTGCCAGCAGTTTCGACAGGGTGTATGGCTACACCTTC
J: TRBJ1-2
V: TRBV6-9
D: TRBD1
size: many

CDR3: CSVEGVLDGTDAQYF
DNA: TGCAGCGTTGAGGGGGTACTAGATGGCACAGATGCGCAGTATTTT
J: TRBJ2-3
V: TRBV29-1
D: .
size: .

CDR3: CASSEEGLGYGYTF
DNA: TGTGCCAGCAGTGAAGAGGGTTTAGGGTATGGCTACACCTTC
J: TRBJ1-2
V: TRBV2
D: .
size: many

CDR3: CASGLAGYDTQYF
DNA: TGTGCCAGCGGTTTGGCGGGATACGATACGCAGTATTTT
J: TRBJ2-3
V: TRBV2
D: .
size: many

CDR3: CASRPTGQGLTCEQYF
DNA: TGTGCCAGCAGGCCGACCGGACAGGGACTTACCTGCGAGCAGTACTTC
J: TRBJ2-7
V: TRBV6-1
D: TRBD1
size: .